The 15 T cell receptor beta chains listed next were all sequenced from one sample in a study of cytomegalovirus exposure and HLA in healthy donors (dated by TCRdb to 2015 to 2018). Receptor amplification or capture employed the immunoSEQ multiplex PCR assay. The multiplex PCR relied on a mix of 60 forward primers for TCR Vbeta segments and 13 reverse primers for TCR Jbeta segments. TCRdb stores this immuneACCESS table with in-frame sequences only. Part of the clones is absent; in the studies checked, under half of the shortfall reflects unresolved V genes, and no reason is known for the rest. The sample profile shows over 150,000 clones; 84% of them were found once. 0.35% to 0.4% of the sample is in the top ten clones. What was sequenced was PBMCs. Receptor source: a boy younger than 10 in good health and CMV-seronegative.

The chain links TRBV29-1 to TRBJ2-7; the match to TRBD1 covers 7 bases. The CDR3 runs 14 residues. The V gene end was trimmed by 5 bases and the J gene end by 7 bases; junction bases not matched to a gene: 14. Germline CDR1 reads SQVTM; CDR2 reads ANQGSEA. This CDR3 reads CSVSDRDPLGEQYF. The DNA for the CDR3 is TGCAGCGTTTCCGACAGGGACCCACTGGGTGAGCAGTACTTC.

The rearrangement uses TRBV15 and TRBJ2-1; 7 nucleotides line up with TRBD1. Germline V gene data show CDR1 as LNHNV and CDR2 as YYDKDF (reference sequence). The ends lost 1 base at V and 9 bases at J; junction bases unmatched: 6. This CDR3 is built from 14 residues. CDR3 loop: CATSRGQGVREQFF. Written as DNA, the CDR3 is TGTGCCACCAGCAGAGGTCAGGGGGTCCGTGAGCAGTTCTTC.

The rearrangement joins TRBV9 to TRBJ1-2, with D possibly being TRBD1 (5 bases). The V gene lost 4 bases and the J gene lost 8 bases, with 18 bases spanning the gap. Germline CDR1 reads SGDLS; CDR2 reads YYNGEE. The CDR3 has 14 amino acids. CDR3 in amino acids: CASSPPLGGSGYTF. The CDR3 DNA reads as TGTGCCAGCAGCCCTCCCCTTGGGGGGAGCGGCTACACCTTC.

The CDR3 DNA reads as TGCGCCAGCGGGACTAGCGGGGGTTCGAGCGAGCAGTACTTC. Translation: CASGTSGGSSEQYF. The chain couples TRBV10-2 to TRBJ2-7, with 14 bases matching TRBD2. Looked up from germline, CDR1 is WSHSY and CDR2 is SAAADI. This CDR3 is built from 14 residues. J lost 6 bases, V lost 8 bases, and 6 bases had no gene match.

The genes are TRBV6-5 and TRBJ2-6; D perhaps matches TRBD1 (7 bases). The CDR3 is 15 residues long. Germline assignment: CDR1 MNHEY and CDR2 SVGAGI. The V end was cut by 6 bases, the J end by 2 bases, with 11 bases between. Here the CDR3 DNA reads TGTGCCAGCAGCCGCGGGACAGCTGGGGCCAACGTCCTGACTTTC. Translating it yields CASSRGTAGANVLTF.

This clone was seen more than once but under ten times. The V gene is TRBV7-2, the J gene TRBJ1-4, with 7 bases aligning to TRBD1. CDR3 length: 15 amino acids. Germline V lookup: CDR1 SGHTA, CDR2 FQGNSA. Trimming at V came to 3 bases and at J to 5 bases, leaving 6 bases not matched to a gene. CDR3 region: CASSFRQGLNEKLFF. The CDR3 nucleotides are TGTGCCAGCAGCTTTCGACAGGGCCTAAATGAAAAACTGTTTTTT.

This clone was seen a handful of times. The rearrangement joins TRBV28 to TRBJ2-7, with D maybe TRBD2 (6 bases). CDR3 length: 15 residues. Trimming took off 3 bases at V and 0 bases at J, with 12 bases between the two ends. The germline gives CDR1 MDHEN, CDR2 SYDVKM. The CDR3 DNA reads as TGTGCCAGCAGTTTGGGTCGGGAGATCTCCTACGAGCAGTACTTC. Translated, it gives CASSLGREISYEQYF. The full variable domain, its missing parts supplied by reference TRBV28 and TRBJ2-7, is DVKVTQSSRYLVKRTGEKVFLECVQDMDHENMFWYRQDPGLGLRLIYFSYDVKMKEKGDIPEGYSVSREKKERFSLILESASTNQTSMYLCASSLGREISYEQYFGPGTRLTVT.

The chain joins TRBV5-8 to TRBJ1-4; 7 nucleotides line up with TRBD1. Germline V gene data show CDR1 as SGHTS and CDR2 as YDEGEE. V trimming: 7 bases; J trimming: 5 bases; junction bases outside the gene matches: 11. The CDR3 contains 15 residues. This CDR3 is CASGPTGTANEKLFF. Written as DNA, the CDR3 is TGTGCCAGCGGACCGACCGGGACAGCAAATGAAAAACTGTTTTTT.

Only a few counts were recorded for this clone. One end of the junction is discordant with germline, which a read error may explain. V usage is TRBV10-1 and J usage is TRBJ1-4; the match to TRBD1 covers 7 bases. The germline V gene encodes CDR1 WNHNN and CDR2 SYGVQD (reference sequence). The CDR3 extends over 13 amino acids. The chain's CDR3 is CASISKPGQQLGF. The CDR3 nucleotides read TGCGCCAGCATTTCAAAGCCGGGACAGCAATTGGGTTTT.

The J gene is TRBJ2-7, the V gene TRBV5-6, with TRBD2 matching over 7 bases. Trimming at V came to 3 bases and at J to 2 bases, leaving 11 bases not matched to a gene. The CDR3 runs to 16 residues. Germline values: CDR1 SGHDT, CDR2 YYEEEE. DNA of the CDR3: TGTGCCAGCAGCTCTGTCCCGCGGGGGTTCACCTACGAGCAGTACTTC. It is translated as CASSSVPRGFTYEQYF.

The chain carries TRBV11-2 and TRBJ2-3, with D perhaps matching TRBD2 (5 bases). The germline V gene encodes CDR1 SGHAT and CDR2 FQNNGV. This CDR3 contains 12 residues. The CDR3 bases are TGTGCTACGGGGTTTGGCACAGATACGCAGTATTTT. It is translated as CATGFGTDTQYF.

The chain recombines TRBV6-6 with TRBJ2-5; 7 bases are a match to TRBD1. Germline lookup yields CDR1 MNHNY and CDR2 SVGAGI (reference sequence). CDR3 length: 15 residues. V shed 6 bases, J shed 1 base, and the junction held 8 bases outside the gene matches. CDR3 residues: CASSATTGPQETQYF. The CDR3 DNA reads TGTGCCAGCAGCGCCACGACAGGGCCCCAAGAGACCCAGTACTTC.

This chain uses TRBV13 with TRBJ1-1, with 8 bases matching TRBD1. J lost 7 bases, V lost 3 bases, and 7 bases had no gene match. Per germline, CDR1 PRHDT and CDR2 FYEKMQ (reference sequence). This CDR3 has 14 amino acids. The CDR3, as DNA: TGTGCCAGCAGCTTGTCGGCGACAGGGGTTGAAGCTTTCTTT. Translating gives CASSLSATGVEAFF.

V usage is TRBV5-1 and J usage is TRBJ2-3; 7 bases match TRBD2. The CDR3 covers 14 residues. The V gene end was trimmed by 4 bases and the J gene end by 3 bases; junction bases not matched to a gene: 5. CDR1 and CDR2 from the germline V gene are SGHRS and YFSETQ. DNA for the CDR3: TGCGCCAGCAGCCCCGGACTAGAAACAGATACGCAGTATTTT. Translating it yields CASSPGLETDTQYF.

This clone appeared once. The DNA for the CDR3 is TGCAGCGTTTGGGCTAGCGGGACTCAATACGAGCAGTACTTC. It yields the protein CSVWASGTQYEQYF. The chain uses TRBV29-1 and TRBJ2-5; 9 bases are shared with TRBD2. The DNA end is a closer match to TRBJ2-7, so the J assignment may be wrong. CDR3 size: 14 residues. Germline CDR1 is SQVTM and CDR2 is ANQGSEA.